This TCR beta chain was found in a study of blood T cell repertoires in COVID-19. In the study overall: The cDNA or gDNA used as material had been derived from T cells, B-cell-depleted T cells, or PBMCs.

The table came from immunoSEQ multiplex PCR; TCRdb's copy has only in-frame clones and leaves some out. Of about 35,000 clones in the sample, roughly nine tenths were seen once. Sequencing was done on a sample of peripheral blood. The TCR sequence derives from a man aged 50 or older with active COVID-19.

This CDR3 reads CASSLGDRDNSPLHF. CDR3 bases: TGTGCCAGCAGCTTAGGCGACAGGGATAATTCACCCCTCCACTTT. V is TRBV7-2 and J is TRBJ1-6; TRBD1 matches at 7 bases. Germline V gene data show CDR1 as SGHTA and CDR2 as FQGNSA. The CDR3 is made up of 15 amino acids. The V segment lost 1 base and the J segment 5 bases; nucleotides outside the gene matches: 2. Combining the CDR3 with reference TRBV7-2 and TRBJ1-6 gives the whole variable domain GAGVSQSPSNKVTEKGKDVELRCDPISGHTALYWYRQSLGQGLEFLIYFQGNSAPDKSGLPSDRFSAERTGGSVSTLTIQRTQQEDSAVYLCASSLGDRDNSPLHFGNGTRLTVT.